The 30 T cell receptor beta chains in this list originate from one sample, sequenced in a study of shared clonotypes between healthy human individuals. Produced via immunoSEQ multiplex PCR; TCRdb's table is partial and in-frame only. The sample holds about 490,000 clones; over 65% are singletons and the top ten take 10% to 15%. The specimen sequenced was PBMCs. The receptors were gathered from a middle-aged woman in good health. Some clones in this sample may be carry-over from other donors' samples.

The chain is built from TRBV4-1 and TRBJ2-7; D gene unclear. CDR3 size: 20 residues. V gave up 1 base and J gave up 3 bases, with 28 bases separating them. Germline V gene sequence: CDR1 MGHRA, CDR2 YSYEKL. The DNA for the CDR3 is TGCGCCAGCAGCCAAGGAAGTTACGGGTTTCAAAGGCCGGACGGCTACGAGCAGTACTTC. The encoded protein is CASSQGSYGFQRPDGYEQYF.

To note about this clone: The junction and the germline gene differ at one end; a read error may be behind it. The chain joins TRBV25-1 to TRBJ1-2, with TRBD1 matching over 7 bases. This CDR3 has 16 amino acids. CDR1 is MGHDK, CDR2 SYGVNS, per germline. CDR3 DNA sequence: TGTGCCAGCAGTGATCCATATCGGAGGGGGCCCCGGGGCTACGCCTTC. As protein: CASSDPYRRGPRGYAF.

In the case of this clone: The same CDR3 can be traced to other DNA sequences in this sample. This rearrangement joins TRBV9 to TRBJ2-3; 12 nucleotides line up with TRBD2. With V trimmed by 1 base and J by 5 bases, 2 bases remained unmatched. This CDR3 region has 15 residues. CDR1 and CDR2 (germline): SGDLS, YYNGEE. In DNA form, the CDR3 reads TGTGCCAGCAGCGTATCACTAGCGGGAGGAGATACGCAGTATTTT. Amino acid sequence: CASSVSLAGGDTQYF. Variable domain in full (rest from reference TRBV9 and TRBJ2-3): DSGVTQTPKHLITATGQRVTLRCSPRSGDLSVYWYQQSLDQGLQFLIQYYNGEERAKGNILERFSAQQFPDLHSELNLSSLELGDSALYFCASSVSLAGGDTQYFGPGTRLTVL.

This clone was observed a handful of times. The chain employs TRBV6-1 and TRBJ1-2; the D is unclear. Trimming removed 5 bases from V and 2 bases from J, with 6 bases in between. Germline CDR1 reads MNHNS; CDR2 reads SASEGT. CDR3 size: 12 residues. The CDR3: CASSKENYGYTF. Written as DNA, the CDR3 is TGTGCCAGCAGTAAAGAGAACTATGGCTACACCTTC.

CDR3 in DNA: TGCGCCAGCAGCTTAGCGGGGAAGCTCACAGATACGCAGTATTTT. Translation gives CASSLAGKLTDTQYF. The chain joins TRBV5-1 to TRBJ2-3, with 7 positions matching TRBD2. V shed 2 bases and J 2 bases; nucleotides not matched to a gene: 5. The CDR3 has 15 residues. Germline V lookup: CDR1 SGHRS, CDR2 YFSETQ.

V and J are TRBV28 and TRBJ2-5; D is uncertain. CDR3 length: 14 amino acids. Germline assignment: CDR1 MDHEN and CDR2 SYDVKM. Trimming took 4 bases from V and 6 from J, leaving 15 bases between them. CDR3 loop: CASSSLTRDQTQYF. The CDR3 DNA reads TGTGCCAGCAGTTCCCTCACAAGGGATCAGACCCAGTACTTC. Combining the CDR3 with reference TRBV28 and TRBJ2-5 gives the whole variable domain DVKVTQSSRYLVKRTGEKVFLECVQDMDHENMFWYRQDPGLGLRLIYFSYDVKMKEKGDIPEGYSVSREKKERFSLILESASTNQTSMYLCASSSLTRDQTQYFGPGTRLLVL.

The V call is TRBV15, the J call TRBJ1-2; D remains unclear. The CDR3 loop spans 13 amino acids. Trimming left V 3 bases short and J 5 bases short, with 10 bases between. Germline V gene data show CDR1 as LNHNV and CDR2 as YYDKDF (reference sequence). The CDR3 protein is CATSSSQPYGYTF. CDR3 in DNA: TGTGCCACCAGCAGTTCCCAGCCGTATGGCTACACCTTC.

The genes are TRBV28 and TRBJ2-6, with D maybe TRBD2 (5 bases). Germline values: CDR1 MDHEN, CDR2 SYDVKM. This CDR3 has 15 amino acids. Trimming took 5 bases from V and 1 from J, leaving 9 bases between them. In DNA, the CDR3 is TGTGCCAGCAGTAAAAGAGGGTCTGGGGCCAACGTCCTGACTTTC. Its protein is CASSKRGSGANVLTF.

In this sample, this clone turned up once. This chain joins TRBV5-4 and TRBJ1-2; no definite D call. The V and J ends lost 4 bases and 4 bases respectively, with 8 bases between them. Looked up from germline, CDR1 is SGHNT and CDR2 is YYREEE (reference sequence). CDR3 length equals 12 residues. The CDR3 DNA reads TGTGCCAGCAGCCAAGACACCTATGGCTACACCTTC. It encodes CASSQDTYGYTF.

In DNA, the CDR3 is TGTGCCAGCAGCTTCTCGTCTGACTCTGGAAACACCATATATTTT. Its protein is CASSFSSDSGNTIYF. J is TRBJ1-3 and V is TRBV7-6; D uncertain. The CDR3 totals 15 residues. V lost 3 bases and J lost 0, with 9 bases in between. Per germline, CDR1 SGHVS and CDR2 FNYEAQ.

The genes are TRBV30 and TRBJ2-7; 12 nucleotides line up with TRBD2. Per germline, CDR1 GTSNPN and CDR2 SVGIG (reference sequence). This CDR3 region has 16 residues. With 0 bases clipped from V and 2 bases from J, the junction kept 5 bases outside the gene matches. CDR3 sequence reads: CAWSVRTSGKPYEQYF. DNA for the CDR3: TGTGCCTGGAGTGTACGGACTAGCGGGAAACCCTACGAGCAGTACTTC.

The genes are TRBV6-5 and TRBJ1-2, with a possible D match to TRBD1 (5 bases). The V end lost 2 bases, the J end lost 8 bases, and 12 bases lay between the germline ends. From germline, CDR1 is MNHEY and CDR2 SVGAGI. The CDR3 sequence is 13 residues long. As DNA, the CDR3 is TGTGCCAGCAGTTACAGTCAGGGATCCGGCTACACCTTC. Translated, it gives CASSYSQGSGYTF.

This chain links TRBV7-9 with TRBJ2-7; unclear D gene. The CDR3 contains 13 residues. In germline, CDR1 is SEHNR, CDR2 FQNEAQ (reference sequence). The V end was cut by 7 bases, the J end by 2 bases, with 12 bases between. For the CDR3, the DNA is TGTGCCAGCACCCTTGGCGGACCCTACGAGCAGTACTTC. Protein product: CASTLGGPYEQYF.

This clone was recorded at least ten times. The chain recombines TRBV7-9 with TRBJ1-6; 10 bases map to TRBD1. Germline values: CDR1 SEHNR, CDR2 FQNEAQ (reference sequence). The length of the CDR3 is 15 residues. Trimming took 4 bases from V and 7 from J; bases not matched to a gene: 4. CDR3 nucleotides: TGTGCCAGCAGCTCGGGGACAGGGGCAAATTCACCCCTCCACTTT. Residues: CASSSGTGANSPLHF.

The chain combines TRBV28 with TRBJ1-2; D gene unclear. V dropped 3 bases and J dropped 6 bases, with 8 bases sitting between them. The CDR3 runs to 12 residues. Per germline, CDR1 MDHEN and CDR2 SYDVKM. CDR3 region: CASSFGRNGYTF. CDR3 nucleotides: TGTGCCAGCAGTTTTGGGCGGAATGGCTACACCTTC.

The rearrangement joins TRBV4-1 to TRBJ2-7; the D gene is possibly TRBD1 (5 bases). Germline values: CDR1 MGHRA, CDR2 YSYEKL. The length of the CDR3 is 12 residues. V lost 0 bases, J lost 5 bases, and 5 bases lay in between. The CDR3 region is CASSQDRDEQYF. The CDR3 coding sequence is TGCGCCAGCAGCCAAGACAGGGACGAGCAGTACTTC.

This chain uses TRBV10-2 with TRBJ2-7; 7 positions agree with TRBD2. Germline assignment: CDR1 WSHSY and CDR2 SAAADI. CDR3 size: 13 residues. J gave up 4 bases and V 6 bases, and 6 bases lay outside the gene matches. This CDR3 reads CASRGLTKYEQYF. The CDR3 DNA reads TGCGCCAGCAGGGGACTAACCAAGTACGAGCAGTACTTC.

The chain recombines TRBV5-1 with TRBJ2-3; D is uncertain. The CDR3 contains 13 residues. Trimming left V 2 bases short and J 3 bases short, with 7 bases between. From germline, CDR1 is SGHRS and CDR2 YFSETQ. The CDR3 DNA follows: TGCGCCAGCAGCTTTTACGAGACAGATACGCAGTATTTT. This translates into CASSFYETDTQYF.

A note on this clone: Given a much more abundant clone one base away, this may be a read error. The rearrangement joins TRBV2 to TRBJ1-3, with D uncertain. The V and J ends lost 7 bases and 2 bases respectively, with 9 bases between them. The CDR3 consists of 13 residues. The V gene's germline CDR1 is SNHLY and CDR2 FYNNEI. CDR3 DNA sequence: TGTGCCAGCACCGGACGGGCTGGAAACACCATATATTTT. Protein product: CASTGRAGNTIYF.

The chain carries TRBV4-2 and TRBJ2-1, with D possibly TRBD2 on 5 matching bases. This CDR3 is built from 17 residues. Trimming left V 4 bases short and J 4 bases short, with 20 bases between. CDR1 is LGHNA and CDR2 is YNFKEQ in the germline V gene. CDR3 coding DNA: TGTGCCAGCAGCCTCTCCCGGGGTGGTAGTTCATACAATGAGCAGTTCTTC. It translates to CASSLSRGGSSYNEQFF.

The genes are TRBV12-5 and TRBJ2-1, with 7 bases lining up with TRBD2. V dropped 1 base and J dropped 4; count of bases not matched to a gene: 4. Germline V gene lookup returns CDR1 LGHNT and CDR2 FRNRAP. The CDR3 has 15 amino acids. The CDR3 nucleotides are TGTGCTAGTGGTTTGGAGGTAGCGGGTTACAATGAGCAGTTCTTC. Translated, it gives CASGLEVAGYNEQFF.

The J gene is TRBJ1-2, the V gene TRBV29-1, with TRBD1 matching over 9 bases. Germline V gives CDR1 SQVTM, CDR2 ANQGSEA. V lost 4 bases and J lost 1; bases outside the gene matches: 7. The CDR3 covers 15 residues. The CDR3 loop reads CSVVSGQGINYGYTF. The DNA for the CDR3 is TGCAGCGTTGTCTCCGGACAGGGGATTAACTATGGCTACACCTTC.

The chain links TRBV2 to TRBJ2-5; no firm D call. CDR3 length: 13 amino acids. V dropped 5 bases and J dropped 3 bases, with 10 bases sitting between them. Germline V gene lookup returns CDR1 SNHLY and CDR2 FYNNEI. The CDR3 sequence: CASSKNSEETQYF. The CDR3 nucleotides read TGTGCCAGCAGTAAGAACTCGGAAGAGACCCAGTACTTC. The full variable domain, with the rest looked up from reference TRBV2 and TRBJ2-5, is EPEVTQTPSHQVTQMGQEVILRCVPISNHLYFYWYRQILGQKVEFLVSFYNNEISEKSEIFDDQFSVERPDGSNFTLKIRSTKLEDSAMYFCASSKNSEETQYFGPGTRLLVL.

As regards this clone: Germline and junction disagree at one end, which may indicate a read error. Written as DNA, the CDR3 is TGTGCTAGCAGCTTAGCTGTGCTGGGGGCTCGGCTTTATAGCAATCAGCCCCAGCATTTT. Protein sequence: CASSLAVLGARLYSNQPQHF. The chain recombines TRBV7-7 with TRBJ1-5; D is perhaps TRBD1 (6 bases). The CDR3 sequence is 20 residues long. Germline V gene data show CDR1 as SSHAT and CDR2 as FNYEAQ (reference sequence).

This chain joins TRBV5-4 and TRBJ2-5; D unresolved. This CDR3 comprises 13 residues. Trimming took 6 bases from V and 4 from J, leaving 13 bases between them. Germline V CDR1 and CDR2: SGHNT, YYREEE (reference sequence). The CDR3 loop is CASNPGLGETQYF. CDR3 nucleotide sequence: TGTGCCAGCAACCCTGGCCTAGGAGAGACCCAGTACTTC.

The J gene is TRBJ1-3, the V gene TRBV28; no reliable D call. The CDR3 extends over 12 amino acids. Germline V gene lookup returns CDR1 MDHEN and CDR2 SYDVKM. V was shortened by 3 bases and J by 4 bases, with 4 bases between the two germline ends. The CDR3 DNA sequence: TGTGCCAGCAGTTTGCCCGGAAACACCATATATTTT. It yields the protein CASSLPGNTIYF.

This sequence joins TRBV14 and TRBJ2-6, with TRBD2 identical over 13 bases. The V gene's germline CDR1 is SGHDN and CDR2 FVKESK. Germline trimming cut 0 bases from V and 2 bases from J; bases unmatched to any gene: 10. The CDR3 extends over 21 amino acids. The CDR3 region is CASSQERGLGTSGTGANVLTF. The CDR3 DNA follows: TGTGCCAGCAGCCAAGAACGGGGTTTAGGGACTAGCGGGACTGGGGCCAACGTCCTGACTTTC.

The rearrangement links TRBV6-4 to TRBJ2-7, with 8 bases identical to TRBD2. The V and J ends lost 5 bases and 7 bases, in that order; junction bases with no gene match: 13. CDR3 length: 15 amino acids. Per germline, CDR1 MRHNA and CDR2 SNTAGT. CDR3 loop: CASSPAGGESGEQYF. CDR3 nucleotides: TGTGCCAGCAGTCCGGCGGGGGGAGAATCGGGTGAGCAGTACTTC.

This clone was recorded only once. This chain connects TRBV2 to TRBJ2-5; D is unresolved. V was clipped by 7 bases and J by 2 bases, with 8 bases between them. The CDR3 is 12 residues long. The germline CDR1 and CDR2 sequences are SNHLY and FYNNEI. The CDR3 DNA reads as TGTGCCAGCACGGCGGAGCAAGAGACCCAGTACTTC. This translates into CASTAEQETQYF.

The V and J genes are TRBV18 and TRBJ2-1, with TRBD2 matching over 11 bases. This CDR3 comprises 16 residues. The germline V gene has CDR1 KGHSH and CDR2 LQKENI. The junction had 8 bases not matched to a gene; V was cut back by 5 bases and J by 5 bases. CDR3 residues: CASSDPGTSGNNEQFF. The CDR3 DNA reads as TGTGCCAGCTCAGACCCAGGGACTAGCGGAAACAATGAGCAGTTCTTC.